Sequencing of this TCR beta chain was carried out in a study of blood T cell repertoires in COVID-19. Turning to the study itself: From the United States, Italy and Spain came samples of acute and convalescent COVID-19. The cDNA or gDNA used as material had been derived from T cells, B-cell-depleted T cells, or PBMCs.

V gave up 5 bases and J gave up 0 bases; unmatched junction bases: 6. The CDR3 covers 17 residues. Germline V gene lookup returns CDR1 SEHNR and CDR2 FQNEAQ (reference sequence). Methods used by the authors: Reference gene primer amplification gave nucleated cell count estimates. The protocol was immunoSEQ multiplex PCR, while the TCRdb copy is restricted to in-frame clones and leaves out a portion. V and J calls and clone size are given by that table; D and trimming were obtained from the DNA. Here the sample spans about 59,000 clones, around 80% being singletons. Sequencing used peripheral blood. This receptor was taken from a woman in her sixties or seventies with acute or convalescent COVID-19. The chain links TRBV7-9 to TRBJ2-3; 12 nucleotides match TRBD2. The DNA for the CDR3 is TGTGCCAGCAGCCCGACTAGCGGGGGACTTAGCACAGATACGCAGTATTTT. Protein product: CASSPTSGGLSTDTQYF. Filled out from reference TRBV7-9 and TRBJ2-3, the complete variable domain reads DTGVSQNPRHKITKRGQNVTFRCDPISEHNRLYWYRQTLGQGPEFLTYFQNEAQLEKSRLLSDRFSAERPKGSFSTLEIQRTEQGDSAMYLCASSPTSGGLSTDTQYFGPGTRLTVL.